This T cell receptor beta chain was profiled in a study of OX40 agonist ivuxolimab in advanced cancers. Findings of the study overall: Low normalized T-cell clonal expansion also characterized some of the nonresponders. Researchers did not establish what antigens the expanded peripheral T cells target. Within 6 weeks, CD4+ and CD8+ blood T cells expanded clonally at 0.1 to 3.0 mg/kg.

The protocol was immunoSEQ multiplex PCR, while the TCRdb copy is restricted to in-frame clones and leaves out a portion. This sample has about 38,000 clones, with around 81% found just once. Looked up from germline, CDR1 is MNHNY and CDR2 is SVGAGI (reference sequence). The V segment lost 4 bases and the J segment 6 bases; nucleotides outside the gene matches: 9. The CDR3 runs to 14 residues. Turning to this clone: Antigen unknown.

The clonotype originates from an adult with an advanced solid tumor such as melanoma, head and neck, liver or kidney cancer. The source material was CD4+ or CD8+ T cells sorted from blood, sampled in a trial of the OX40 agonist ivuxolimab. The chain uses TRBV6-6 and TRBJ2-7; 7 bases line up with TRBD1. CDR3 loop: CASSCAAQGCEQYF. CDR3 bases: TGTGCCAGCAGTTGCGCCGCACAGGGGTGCGAGCAGTACTTC.